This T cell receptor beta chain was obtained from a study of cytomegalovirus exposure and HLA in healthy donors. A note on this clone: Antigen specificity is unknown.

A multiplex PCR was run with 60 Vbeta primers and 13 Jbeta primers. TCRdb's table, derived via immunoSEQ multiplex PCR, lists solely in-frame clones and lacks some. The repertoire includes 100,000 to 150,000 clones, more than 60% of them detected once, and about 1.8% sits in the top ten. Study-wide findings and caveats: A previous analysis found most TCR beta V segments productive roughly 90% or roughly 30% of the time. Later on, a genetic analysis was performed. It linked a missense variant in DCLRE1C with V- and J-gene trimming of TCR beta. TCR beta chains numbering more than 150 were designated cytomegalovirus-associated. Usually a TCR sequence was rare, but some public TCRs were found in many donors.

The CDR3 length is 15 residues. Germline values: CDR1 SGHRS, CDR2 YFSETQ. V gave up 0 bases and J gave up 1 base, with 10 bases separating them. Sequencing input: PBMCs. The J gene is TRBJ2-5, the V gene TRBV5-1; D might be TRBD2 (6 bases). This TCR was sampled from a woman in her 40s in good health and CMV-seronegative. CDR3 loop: CASSLAGLPQETQYF. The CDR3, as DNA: TGCGCCAGCAGCTTGGCTGGACTACCCCAAGAGACCCAGTACTTC.